A selection of T cell receptor beta chains follows, all from one sample in a study of blood T cells in healthy people across ages. TCRdb reprocessed the 5' RACE reads with MiXCR, giving one entry per CDR3 protein. Altogether approximately 780,000 distinct CDR3 sequences are present, around a quarter being singletons, with the ten largest covering around 2.9%. These data were likewise used in another study, on T cells of mothers and their children.

The specimen sequenced was blood. These receptors all stem from a boy aged 10-17 years in good health. Each CDR3 is given with its conserved first and last residue. A D gene is named only where the DNA matches it firmly. Size values are once, few and many counts, or a class for expanded clones, and some rows have none.

>TRBD2|.|TRBV30|TRBJ2-7
CAWTPGRVSPYEQYF
TGTGCCTGGACCCCCGGGAGGGTATCTCCCTACGAGCAGTACTTC
>.|.|TRBV4-1|TRBJ1-1
CASSRASGKYEAFF
TGCGCCAGCAGCCGTGCCTCAGGGAAATATGAAGCTTTCTTT
>TRBD1|.|TRBV15|TRBJ2-1
CATSRTGAGNEQFF
TGTGCCACCAGCAGGACAGGGGCCGGCAATGAGCAGTTCTTC
>.|few|TRBV29-1|TRBJ2-7
CSVGRRNSYEQYF
TGCAGCGTTGGGCGACGGAACTCCTACGAGCAGTACTTC
>.|.|TRBV29-1|TRBJ2-1
CSVEGIATSSYNEQFF
TGCAGCGTTGAAGGGATAGCCACGAGCTCCTACAATGAGCAGTTCTTC
>.|few|TRBV10-3|TRBJ1-1
CAISRQGYTEAFF
TGTGCCATCAGTCGGCAGGGATACACTGAAGCTTTCTTT
>.|.|TRBV5-1|TRBJ2-1
CASSLAGRNEQFF
TGCGCCAGCAGCTTGGCAGGGCGTAATGAGCAGTTCTTC
>.|.|TRBV29-1|TRBJ2-7
CSVEGTEEISYEQYF
TGCAGCGTTGAAGGGACGGAAGAGATTTCCTACGAGCAGTACTTC
>.|.|TRBV20-1|TRBJ2-1
CSATGASGTYNEQFF
TGCAGTGCCACGGGGGCTAGCGGTACCTACAATGAGCAGTTCTTC
>.|few|TRBV12-3/TRBV12-4|TRBJ1-2
CASSLRSLWGLSGYTF
TGTGCCAGCAGTTTACGTTCCCTCTGGGGCCTATCTGGCTACACCTTC
>.|.|TRBV29-1|TRBJ2-1
CSVEATLKPREQFF
TGCAGCGTTGAAGCAACTCTCAAGCCTAGGGAGCAGTTCTTC
>.|few|TRBV2|TRBJ1-2
CASSEALRAGNGYTF
TGTGCCAGCAGTGAAGCGCTTCGGGCAGGGAATGGCTACACCTTC
>TRBD1|.|TRBV28|TRBJ2-7
CASSRLGQGPYEQYF
TGTGCCAGCAGTCGACTCGGACAGGGCCCCTACGAGCAGTACTTC
>.|.|TRBV12-3/TRBV12-4|TRBJ2-2
CASSDQISGELFF
TGTGCCAGCAGCGATCAAATTAGTGGGGAGCTGTTTTTT
>TRBD1|few|TRBV5-1|TRBJ2-5
CASRQLDRQETQYF
TGCGCCAGCAGACAATTGGACAGGCAAGAGACCCAGTACTTC
>.|.|TRBV7-2|TRBJ2-5
CASSPGDLGTQYF
TGTGCCAGCAGCCCCGGGGATTTAGGGACCCAGTACTTC
>.|.|TRBV10-3|TRBJ1-1
CAISEKGIEAFF
TGTGCCATCAGTGAGAAAGGAATTGAAGCTTTCTTT
>.|.|TRBV5-1|TRBJ1-1
CASSYSGPGTEAFF
TGCGCCAGCAGCTACTCAGGCCCAGGGACTGAAGCTTTCTTT
>.|.|TRBV28|TRBJ1-2
CASRRRGSSYGYTF
TGTGCCAGCAGGCGCCGGGGGAGTAGCTATGGCTACACCTTC
>TRBD2|few|TRBV5-1|TRBJ2-7
CASSEGLAVSYEQYF
TGCGCCAGCAGCGAGGGACTAGCGGTCTCCTACGAGCAGTACTTC
>TRBD1|.|TRBV20-1|TRBJ1-1
CSARGTGGLNTEAFF
TGCAGTGCTAGGGGGACAGGGGGCCTGAACACTGAAGCTTTCTTT
>TRBD2|.|TRBV20-1|TRBJ2-1
CSVPVGGTSYYNEQFF
TGCAGTGTCCCCGTGGGGGGGACTAGCTACTACAATGAGCAGTTCTTC
>TRBD1|once|TRBV29-1|TRBJ1-1
CSVAQGVDTEAFF
TGCAGCGTCGCTCAGGGGGTGGACACTGAAGCTTTCTTT
>TRBD1|.|TRBV29-1|TRBJ2-5
CSAQRTGYQYF
TGCAGCGCCCAAAGGACAGGGTACCAGTACTTC
>TRBD1|few|TRBV10-3|TRBJ1-2
CAIRAGQGGYGYTF
TGTGCCATCAGGGCGGGACAGGGCGGCTATGGCTACACCTTC
>TRBD1|.|TRBV10-2|TRBJ2-2
CAGGQGNTGELFF
TGCGCCGGGGGACAGGGTAACACCGGGGAGCTGTTTTTT
>TRBD1|.|TRBV18|TRBJ1-1
CASSSGQPLPNAFF
TGTGCCAGCTCATCGGGACAGCCCCTCCCCAATGCTTTCTTT
>.|.|TRBV5-1|TRBJ2-1
CASSLAPAEQFF
TGCGCCAGCAGCTTGGCACCGGCGGAGCAGTTCTTC
>.|.|TRBV6-5|TRBJ2-5
CASSKGLAGTQYF
TGTGCCAGCAGTAAGGGCCTAGCAGGGACCCAGTACTTC
>.|.|TRBV7-9|TRBJ1-6
CASSPPGGVETPLHF
TGTGCCAGCAGCCCCCCGGGGGGGGTGGAAACACCCCTCCACTTT
>.|.|TRBV7-9|TRBJ1-1
CASSLESGLGTEAFF
TGTGCCAGCAGCTTAGAGTCAGGGCTGGGTACTGAAGCTTTCTTT
>.|.|TRBV9|TRBJ2-1
CASSVGGRGSYNEQFF
TGTGCCAGCAGCGTGGGTGGTCGGGGGTCATACAATGAGCAGTTCTTC
>.|.|TRBV15|TRBJ1-1
CATSTGRIHAFF
TGTGCCACCAGCACCGGACGGATACACGCTTTCTTT
>TRBD1|few|TRBV7-9|TRBJ1-6
CASSPRTGENSPLHF
TGTGCCAGCAGCCCCCGGACAGGGGAAAATTCACCCCTCCACTTT
>TRBD1|.|TRBV24-1|TRBJ2-2
CATSAQPGQGNTGELFF
TGTGCCACCAGTGCTCAACCGGGACAGGGGAACACCGGGGAGCTGTTTTTT
>.|few|TRBV30|TRBJ1-2
CAWSVRALPFYGYTF
TGTGCCTGGAGTGTACGAGCGCTCCCCTTCTATGGCTACACCTTC
>TRBD2|.|TRBV20-1|TRBJ2-2
CSARKTSGNTGELFF
TGCAGTGCTAGGAAGACTAGCGGTAACACCGGGGAGCTGTTTTTT
>TRBD2|.|TRBV7-9|TRBJ2-7
CASSLVGEGYEQYF
TGTGCCAGCAGCTTAGTGGGGGAGGGTTACGAGCAGTACTTC
>.|.|TRBV20-1|TRBJ1-6
CSARAPSSYNSPLHF
TGCAGTGCTAGAGCGCCGAGCTCCTATAATTCACCCCTCCACTTT
>.|few|TRBV7-6|TRBJ2-1
CASSLAGRSDEQFF
TGTGCCAGCAGCTTAGCCGGCAGGTCAGATGAGCAGTTCTTC